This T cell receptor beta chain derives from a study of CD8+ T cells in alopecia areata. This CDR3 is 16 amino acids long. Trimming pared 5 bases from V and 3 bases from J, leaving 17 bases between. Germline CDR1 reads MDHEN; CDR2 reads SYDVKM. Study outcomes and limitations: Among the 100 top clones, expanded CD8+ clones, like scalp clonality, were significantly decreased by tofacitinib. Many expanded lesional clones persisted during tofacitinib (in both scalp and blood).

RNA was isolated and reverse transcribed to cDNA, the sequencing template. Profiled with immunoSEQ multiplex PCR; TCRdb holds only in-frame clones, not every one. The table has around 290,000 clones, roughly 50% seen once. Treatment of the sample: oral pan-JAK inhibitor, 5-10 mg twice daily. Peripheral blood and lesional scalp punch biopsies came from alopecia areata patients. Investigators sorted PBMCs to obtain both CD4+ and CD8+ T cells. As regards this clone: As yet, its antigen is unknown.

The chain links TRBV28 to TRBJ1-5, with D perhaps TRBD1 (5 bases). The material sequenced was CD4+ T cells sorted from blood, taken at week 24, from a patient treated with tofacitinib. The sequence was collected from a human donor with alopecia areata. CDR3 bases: TGTGCCAGCAGTAGTCACGACGGGGGAGACAATCAGCCCCAGCATTTT. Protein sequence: CASSSHDGGDNQPQHF.